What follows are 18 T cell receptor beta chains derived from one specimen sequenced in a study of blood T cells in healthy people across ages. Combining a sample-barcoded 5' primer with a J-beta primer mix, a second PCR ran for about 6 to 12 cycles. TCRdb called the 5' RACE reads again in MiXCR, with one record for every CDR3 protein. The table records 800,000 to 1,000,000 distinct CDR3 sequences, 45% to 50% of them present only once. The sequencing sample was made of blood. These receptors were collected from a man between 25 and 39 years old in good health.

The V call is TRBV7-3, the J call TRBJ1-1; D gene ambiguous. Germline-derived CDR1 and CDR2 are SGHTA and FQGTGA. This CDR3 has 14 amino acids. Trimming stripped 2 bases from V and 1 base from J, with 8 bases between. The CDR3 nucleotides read TGTGCCAGCAGCTTAGGATTTCGGAACACTGAAGCTTTCTTT. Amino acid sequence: CASSLGFRNTEAFF.

Here the CDR3 DNA reads TGTGCCAGCAACCGGGGGGCAGGCGGGGAGCTGTTTTTT. It codes for CASNRGAGGELFF. The rearrangement links TRBV6-5 to TRBJ2-2, with TRBD2 as a possible D gene (7 bases). The CDR3 runs 13 residues. V lost 7 bases, J lost 7 bases, and 13 bases lay in between. Looked up from germline, CDR1 is MNHEY and CDR2 is SVGAGI.

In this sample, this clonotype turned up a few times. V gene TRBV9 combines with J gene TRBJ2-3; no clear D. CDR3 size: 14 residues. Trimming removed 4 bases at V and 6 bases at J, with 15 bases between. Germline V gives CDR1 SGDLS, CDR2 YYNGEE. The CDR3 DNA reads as TGTGCCAGCAGCTCTACTGACCTGCCCGATACGCAGTATTTT. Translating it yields CASSSTDLPDTQYF.

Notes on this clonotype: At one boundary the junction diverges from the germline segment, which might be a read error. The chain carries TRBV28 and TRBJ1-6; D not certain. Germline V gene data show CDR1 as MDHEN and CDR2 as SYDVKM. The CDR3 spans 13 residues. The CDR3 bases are TGTGCCAGCAGCGACCAGGTGAATTCACCCCCCCACTTT. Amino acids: CASSDQVNSPPHF.

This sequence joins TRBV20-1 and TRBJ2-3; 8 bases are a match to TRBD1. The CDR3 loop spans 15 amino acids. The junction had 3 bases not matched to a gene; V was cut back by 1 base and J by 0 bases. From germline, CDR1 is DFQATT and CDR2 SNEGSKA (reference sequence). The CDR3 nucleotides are TGCAGTGCTAGAGGACAGGGGCCTAGCACAGATACGCAGTATTTT. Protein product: CSARGQGPSTDTQYF.

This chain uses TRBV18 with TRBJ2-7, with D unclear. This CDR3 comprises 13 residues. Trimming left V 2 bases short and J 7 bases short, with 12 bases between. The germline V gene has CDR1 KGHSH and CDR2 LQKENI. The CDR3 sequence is CASSPSWTEEQYF. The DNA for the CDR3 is TGTGCCAGCTCACCATCGTGGACGGAGGAGCAGTACTTC.

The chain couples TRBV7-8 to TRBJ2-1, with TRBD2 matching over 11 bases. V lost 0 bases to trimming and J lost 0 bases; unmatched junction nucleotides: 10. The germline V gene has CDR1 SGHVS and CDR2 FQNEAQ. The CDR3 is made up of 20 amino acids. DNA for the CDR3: TGTGCCAGCAGCTTAGCCCTAGCGGGGGGCCGCTGGAGCTCCTACAATGAGCAGTTCTTC. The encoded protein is CASSLALAGGRWSSYNEQFF.

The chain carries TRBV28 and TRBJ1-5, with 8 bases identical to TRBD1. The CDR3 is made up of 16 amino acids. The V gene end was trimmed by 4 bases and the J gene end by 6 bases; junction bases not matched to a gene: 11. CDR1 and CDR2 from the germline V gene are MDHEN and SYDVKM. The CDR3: CASSSQGADWSQPQHF. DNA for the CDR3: TGTGCCAGCAGTTCTCAGGGGGCGGATTGGAGTCAGCCCCAGCATTTT.

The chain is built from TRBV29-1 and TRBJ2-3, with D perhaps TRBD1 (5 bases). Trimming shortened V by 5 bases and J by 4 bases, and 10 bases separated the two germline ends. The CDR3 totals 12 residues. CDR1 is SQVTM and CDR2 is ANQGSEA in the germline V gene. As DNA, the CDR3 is TGCAGCGTTTTTGACAGACCAGATACGCAGTATTTT. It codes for CSVFDRPDTQYF.

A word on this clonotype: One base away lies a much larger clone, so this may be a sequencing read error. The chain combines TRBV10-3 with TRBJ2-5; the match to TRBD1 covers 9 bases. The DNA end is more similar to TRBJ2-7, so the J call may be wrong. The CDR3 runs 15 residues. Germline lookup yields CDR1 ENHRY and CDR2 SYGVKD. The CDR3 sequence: CAISAADRGKDEQYF. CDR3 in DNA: TGTGCCATCAGTGCCGCGGACAGGGGTAAGGACGAGCAGTACTTC.

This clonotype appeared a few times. The chain's CDR3 is CASSYSSTADYGYTF. The CDR3 nucleotides read TGTGCCAGCAGTTACTCCTCCACCGCGGACTATGGCTACACCTTC. The J gene is TRBJ1-2, the V gene TRBV6-5; D unclear. CDR1 and CDR2 from the germline V gene are MNHEY and SVGAGI. Trimming shortened V by 0 bases and J by 3 bases, and 11 bases separated the two germline ends. The CDR3 is made up of 15 amino acids.

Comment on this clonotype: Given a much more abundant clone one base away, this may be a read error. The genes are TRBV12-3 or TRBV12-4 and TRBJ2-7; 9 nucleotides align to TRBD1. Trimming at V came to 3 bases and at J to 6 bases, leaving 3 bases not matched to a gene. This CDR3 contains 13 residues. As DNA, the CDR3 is TGTGCCAGCAGTTTCACAGGGGGCTGCGAGCAGTACTTC. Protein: CASSFTGGCEQYF.

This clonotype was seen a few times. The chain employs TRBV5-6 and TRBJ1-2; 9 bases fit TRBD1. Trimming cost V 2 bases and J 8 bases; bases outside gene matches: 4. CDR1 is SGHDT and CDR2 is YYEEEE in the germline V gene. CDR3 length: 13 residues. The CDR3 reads CASSLRTGDGYTF. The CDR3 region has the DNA TGTGCCAGCAGCTTAAGGACAGGGGACGGCTACACCTTC.

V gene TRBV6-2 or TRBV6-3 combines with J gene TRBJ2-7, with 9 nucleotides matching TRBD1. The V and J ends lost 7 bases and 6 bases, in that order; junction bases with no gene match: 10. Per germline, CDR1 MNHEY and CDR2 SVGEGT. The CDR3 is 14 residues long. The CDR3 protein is CASTRGTGICEQYF. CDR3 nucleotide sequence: TGTGCCAGCACCCGAGGGACAGGGATCTGCGAGCAGTACTTC.

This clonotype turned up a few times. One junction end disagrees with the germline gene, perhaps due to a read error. The CDR3 sequence is CSATSGPSSYKSPLHF. The CDR3 region has the DNA TGCAGTGCTACTTCAGGGCCCAGCTCCTATAAGTCACCCCTCCACTTT. The J gene is TRBJ1-6, the V gene TRBV20-1; D perhaps matches TRBD1 (5 bases). This CDR3 contains 16 residues. Germline V gene data show CDR1 as DFQATT and CDR2 as SNEGSKA (reference sequence).

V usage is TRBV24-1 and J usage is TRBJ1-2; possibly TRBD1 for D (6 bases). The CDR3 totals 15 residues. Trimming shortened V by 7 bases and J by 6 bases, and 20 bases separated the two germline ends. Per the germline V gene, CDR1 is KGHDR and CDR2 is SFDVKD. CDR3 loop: CATSEGGGTAHGYTF. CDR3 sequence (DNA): TGTGCCACCAGCGAGGGAGGGGGAACTGCCCATGGCTACACCTTC.

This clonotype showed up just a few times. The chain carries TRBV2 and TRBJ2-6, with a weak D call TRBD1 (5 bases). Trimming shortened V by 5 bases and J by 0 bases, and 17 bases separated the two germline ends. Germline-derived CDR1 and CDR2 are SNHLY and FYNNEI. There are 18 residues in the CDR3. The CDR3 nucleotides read TGTGCCAGCAGTCGGACATCCACCCGTAGCTCTGGGGCCAACGTCCTGACTTTC. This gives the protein CASSRTSTRSSGANVLTF.

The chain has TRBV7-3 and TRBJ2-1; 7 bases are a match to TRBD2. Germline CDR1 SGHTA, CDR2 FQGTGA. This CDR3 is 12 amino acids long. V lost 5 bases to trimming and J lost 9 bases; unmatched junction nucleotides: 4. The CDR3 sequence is CASSNGGSEQFF. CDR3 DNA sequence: TGTGCCAGCAGCAACGGGGGGAGTGAGCAGTTCTTC.